Presented here are 20 T cell receptor beta chains from one specimen sequenced in a study of beta chain features in type 1 diabetes. Whole-study findings and limits: People with Type 1 diabetes carried modestly yet significantly shorter TCRB CDR3s in all four CD4+ subsets.

Since all of the isolated RNA was reverse transcribed, expressed TCRB transcripts were what got sequenced. Repertoires were generated with immunoSEQ multiplex PCR, while TCRdb's copy carries only in-frame clones and drops some. The table has around 650,000 clones, under 15% seen once. No cognate antigen is known for these TCRs. Sample: naive CD4+ T cells from blood. Receptor source: a man aged 30 to 45 with type 1 diabetes.

The chain links TRBV4-3 to TRBJ2-3; either TRBD1 or TRBD2 may supply D (5 bases each). Germline V gene sequence: CDR1 LGHNA, CDR2 YSLEER. Trimming stripped 0 bases from V and 0 bases from J, with 13 bases between. CDR3 size: 17 residues. The CDR3 DNA sequence: TGCGCCAGCAGCCAAGACGGACGGGGCTATAGCACAGATACGCAGTATTTT. This translates into CASSQDGRGYSTDTQYF.

The chain has TRBV5-1 and TRBJ2-7; possible D gene TRBD1, 6 bases. The germline V gene has CDR1 SGHRS and CDR2 YFSETQ. V was pared by 4 bases and J by 2 bases, with 22 bases between. This CDR3 is built from 17 residues. The CDR3 DNA is TGCGCCAGCAGCCTTCAGTACTTTACAGGGACCCCCTACGAGCAGTACTTC. It is translated as CASSLQYFTGTPYEQYF.

This clone was picked up a small number of times. The chain links TRBV30 to TRBJ1-4; D gene uncertain. V gave up 3 bases and J gave up 7 bases, with 6 bases separating them. CDR1 GTSNPN and CDR2 SVGIG come from the germline V gene (reference sequence). The CDR3 covers 11 residues. The CDR3 DNA sequence: TGTGCCTGGAGGGAAGGTGAAAAACTGTTTTTT. This sequence encodes CAWREGEKLFF.

This chain uses TRBV5-4 with TRBJ1-2; 9 nucleotides agree with TRBD1. Germline V CDR1 and CDR2: SGHNT, YYREEE (reference sequence). V trimming: 6 bases; J trimming: 1 base; junction bases outside the gene matches: 7. The CDR3 has 15 residues. Written as DNA, the CDR3 is TGTGCCAGCACCCCGACAGGGGGGATTAACTATGGCTACACCTTC. Encoded protein: CASTPTGGINYGYTF.

CDR3 residues: CASSQPTRTGTGELFF. The DNA of the CDR3 is TGTGCCAGCAGCCAACCCACTCGGACGGGGACCGGGGAGCTGTTTTTT. The rearrangement joins TRBV14 to TRBJ2-2; a weak D match, TRBD2 (5 bases). CDR1 and CDR2 (germline): SGHDN, FVKESK. The CDR3 runs to 16 residues. Trimming cost V 2 bases and J 5 bases, with 15 bases left between them.

This sequence joins TRBV7-9 and TRBJ2-5; D may match TRBD1 or TRBD2 (5 bases each). This CDR3 has 15 residues. CDR1 is SEHNR, CDR2 FQNEAQ, per germline (reference sequence). V was shortened by 6 bases and J by 1 base, with 15 bases between the two germline ends. Here the CDR3 DNA reads TGTGCCAGCAGTTGGGGGAGACATATCCAAGAGACCCAGTACTTC. Protein: CASSWGRHIQETQYF.

The chain uses TRBV5-6 and TRBJ1-5; a weak D match, TRBD1 (6 bases). Germline CDR1 reads SGHDT; CDR2 reads YYEEEE. The CDR3 sequence is 14 residues long. The V gene lost 2 bases and the J gene lost 3 bases, with 9 bases spanning the gap. CDR3 DNA: TGTGCCAGCAGCTTTTGGACAGTCAATCAGCCCCAGCATTTT. Its protein is CASSFWTVNQPQHF.

This clone was found a few times. The chain combines TRBV28 with TRBJ1-1, with unresolved D. The germline V gene has CDR1 MDHEN and CDR2 SYDVKM. Trimming left V 5 bases short and J 1 base short, with 8 bases between. The CDR3 consists of 13 residues. This CDR3 is CASSLNRNTEAFF. CDR3 in DNA: TGTGCCAGCAGTCTCAACAGGAACACTGAAGCTTTCTTT.

This clone has a handful of counts. The same CDR3 also results from other DNA sequences found in this sample. The rearrangement joins TRBV29-1 to TRBJ1-5; D is undetermined. V lost 5 bases, J lost 3 bases, and 8 bases lay in between. In germline, CDR1 is SQVTM, CDR2 ANQGSEA. This CDR3 has 12 amino acids. The CDR3 bases are TGCAGCGTTAGGCAGGACAATCAGCCCCAGCATTTT. This encodes CSVRQDNQPQHF.

This clone has just a few counts. The genes are TRBV9 and TRBJ1-4, with a weak D call TRBD1 (6 bases). CDR1 is SGDLS and CDR2 is YYNGEE in the germline V gene. The V end lost 3 bases, the J end lost 2 bases, and 11 bases lay between the germline ends. The CDR3 has 15 residues. In DNA form, the CDR3 reads TGTGCCAGCAGCGGCCTGGGGGGCACTAATGAAAAACTGTTTTTT. This sequence encodes CASSGLGGTNEKLFF. The variable domain in full, completed from reference TRBV9 and TRBJ1-4, reads DSGVTQTPKHLITATGQRVTLRCSPRSGDLSVYWYQQSLDQGLQFLIQYYNGEERAKGNILERFSAQQFPDLHSELNLSSLELGDSALYFCASSGLGGTNEKLFFGSGTQLSVL.

This clone was counted between two and nine times. This rearrangement joins TRBV18 to TRBJ1-2; TRBD1 aligns across 10 bases. The CDR3 is made up of 15 amino acids. Germline values: CDR1 KGHSH, CDR2 LQKENI. The ends lost 2 bases at V and 2 bases at J; junction bases unmatched: 2. DNA of the CDR3: TGTGCCAGCTCACCAGCGGGACAGGGGAACTATGGCTACACCTTC. It translates to CASSPAGQGNYGYTF.

The V gene is TRBV2, the J gene TRBJ1-2; D is uncertain. This CDR3 is built from 14 residues. Per the germline V gene, CDR1 is SNHLY and CDR2 is FYNNEI. Trimming removed 1 base at V and 3 bases at J, with 9 bases between. The CDR3: CASSEGGSDYGYTF. Here the CDR3 DNA reads TGTGCCAGCAGTGAAGGGGGTTCCGACTATGGCTACACCTTC. The full variable domain, with the rest looked up from reference TRBV2 and TRBJ1-2, is EPEVTQTPSHQVTQMGQEVILRCVPISNHLYFYWYRQILGQKVEFLVSFYNNEISEKSEIFDDQFSVERPDGSNFTLKIRSTKLEDSAMYFCASSEGGSDYGYTFGSGTRLTVV.

This clone was recorded a few times. J is TRBJ2-3 and V is TRBV5-1; weak D call: TRBD2 (7 bases). Germline V lookup: CDR1 SGHRS, CDR2 YFSETQ. V was shortened by 4 bases and J by 6 bases, with 21 bases between the two germline ends. The CDR3 runs to 16 residues. DNA for the CDR3: TGCGCCAGCAGCCCGCAACGGGGGGCACCCGGGGATACGCAGTATTTT. This codes for CASSPQRGAPGDTQYF.

This clone has just a few counts. The chain couples TRBV10-3 to TRBJ1-4, with 10 bases lining up with TRBD1. Germline V gene lookup returns CDR1 ENHRY and CDR2 SYGVKD. This CDR3 is 19 amino acids long. V was pared by 4 bases and J by 3 bases, with 14 bases of the junction left unmatched. DNA for the CDR3: TGTGCCATCAGTGCTGGACAGGGGGTGCTACAGGGGGCTAATGAAAAACTGTTTTTT. Its protein product is CAISAGQGVLQGANEKLFF.

The chain employs TRBV6-6 and TRBJ1-6; tentatively, D is TRBD1 (5 bases). The CDR3 runs to 12 residues. The V gene lost 4 bases and the J gene lost 8 bases, with 6 bases spanning the gap. CDR1 and CDR2 from the germline V gene are MNHNY and SVGAGI (reference sequence). Here the CDR3 DNA reads TGTGCCAGCAGTTCGACAGATTCACCCCTCCACTTT. Translating gives CASSSTDSPLHF.

The rearrangement links TRBV7-2 to TRBJ2-4; 10 bases line up with TRBD1. The CDR3 has 15 amino acids. Germline CDR1 SGHTA, CDR2 FQGNSA. The trim removed 2 bases at V and 7 bases at J, leaving 5 bases unmatched. The CDR3 DNA sequence: TGTGCCAGCAGCTTAATGGGACAGGGGATTAACATTCAGTACTTC. It translates to CASSLMGQGINIQYF. The full variable domain, with the rest looked up from reference TRBV7-2 and TRBJ2-4, is GAGVSQSPSNKVTEKGKDVELRCDPISGHTALYWYRQSLGQGLEFLIYFQGNSAPDKSGLPSDRFSAERTGGSVSTLTIQRTQQEDSAVYLCASSLMGQGINIQYFGAGTRLSVL.

The V and J genes are TRBV11-1 and TRBJ2-7; the match to TRBD1 covers 10 bases. The J segment lost 3 bases and the V segment lost 0 bases, leaving 5 bases of the junction unmatched. The germline CDR1 and CDR2 sequences are SGHAT and FQDESV (reference sequence). The CDR3 consists of 16 residues. Written as DNA, the CDR3 is TGTGCCAGCAGCTTAGCGTCGACAGGGGGCTACTACGAGCAGTACTTC. This gives the protein CASSLASTGGYYEQYF.

This clone showed up just a few times. The rearrangement uses TRBV7-3 and TRBJ2-7; 8 bases match TRBD1. The V gene's germline CDR1 is SGHTA and CDR2 FQGTGA. With 5 bases clipped from V and 5 bases from J, the junction kept 11 bases outside the gene matches. The CDR3 covers 15 residues. In DNA form, the CDR3 reads TGTGCCAGCAGCCCCTCTCCAGGGGGCAAAGACGAGCAGTACTTC. The encoded protein is CASSPSPGGKDEQYF.

The V call is TRBV19, the J call TRBJ2-7; D gene unclear. Germline-derived CDR1 and CDR2 are LNHDA and SQIVND (reference sequence). V shed 4 bases and J shed 0 bases, with 10 bases lying between them. The CDR3 is made up of 14 amino acids. CDR3 region: CASSSGLDSYEQYF. For the CDR3, the DNA is TGTGCCAGTAGTAGTGGGCTGGACTCCTACGAGCAGTACTTC. Drawing the rest from reference TRBV19 and TRBJ2-7, the complete variable domain is DGGITQSPKYLFRKEGQNVTLSCEQNLNHDAMYWYRQDPGQGLRLIYYSQIVNDFQKGDIAEGYSVSREKKESFPLTVTSAQKNPTAFYLCASSSGLDSYEQYFGPGTRLTVT.

The rearrangement links TRBV25-1 to TRBJ2-4; D gene ambiguous. The germline CDR1 and CDR2 sequences are MGHDK and SYGVNS. The CDR3 covers 16 residues. The V gene lost 3 bases and the J gene lost 0 bases, with 12 bases spanning the gap. The CDR3 nucleotides are TGTGCCAGCAGTGATTCGCAACTTCTAGCCAAAAACATTCAGTACTTC. This gives the protein CASSDSQLLAKNIQYF.